This TCR beta chain was identified during a study of T cell responses to AZD1222 COVID-19 vaccine. Overall study: Both about-4-week and about-12-week second-dose recipients were combined.

The CDR3 sequence is 14 residues long. The J segment lost 6 bases and the V segment lost 7 bases, leaving 9 bases of the junction unmatched. CDR1 SGHRS and CDR2 YFSETQ come from the germline V gene. As concerns this clone: What it binds is not known.

Repertoires were generated with immunoSEQ multiplex PCR, while TCRdb's copy carries only in-frame clones and drops some. Here the sample spans under 110,000 clones, less than 95% being singletons. Study-level results: Among AZD1222 vaccinees, only 5 to 7 were seropositive at baseline. No day 14 peak samples; only post-peak repertoires were characterized. White British people made up most donors, females outnumbered males, and clonal diversity was possibly underestimated.

The chain couples TRBV5-1 to TRBJ1-4; 7 bases map to TRBD1. The source was peripheral blood, collected on day 0 of AZD1222 vaccination. This receptor was identified in an adult in good health. For the CDR3, the DNA is TGCGCCAGCCGCCAACAGGGGAAGGATGAAAAACTGTTTTTT. Translation gives CASRQQGKDEKLFF. The whole variable domain, remainder taken from reference TRBV5-1 and TRBJ1-4, is KAGVTQTPRYLIKTRGQQVTLSCSPISGHRSVSWYQQTPGQGLQFLFEYFSETQRNKGNFPGRFSGRQFSNSRSEMNVSTLELGDSALYLCASRQQGKDEKLFFGSGTQLSVL.